This T cell receptor beta chain came from a study of T cells in Graves' hyperthyroidism and ophthalmopathy. Trimming removed 0 bases at V and 5 bases at J, with 13 bases between. The germline V gene has CDR1 MGHRA and CDR2 YSYEKL. This CDR3 has 15 amino acids. TCR beta CDR3 regions were amplified from RNA transcripts. The primer set for the first-round RT-PCR of the TCR CDR3 was HTBI. TCRdb reprocessed the multiplex PCR reads with MiXCR, giving one entry per CDR3 protein. The top ten hold around 5.4% of the sample, which has a few hundred thousand distinct CDR3 sequences, approximately 15% seen once. The V call is TRBV4-1, the J call TRBJ1-1; tentative D call: TRBD1 (5 bases). Source material: blood. The TCR was taken from a woman in her 30s with Graves' hyperthyroidism that later progressed to Graves' ophthalmopathy. In DNA form, the CDR3 reads TGCGCCAGCAGCCAAGATCTGCGTGGGGGGACTGAAGCTTTCTTT. Amino acid sequence: CASSQDLRGGTEAFF.